One sample yielded the 17 T cell receptor beta chains listed below, sequenced in a study of blood T cell repertoires in COVID-19. This table comes from immunoSEQ multiplex PCR, and its TCRdb copy is limited to in-frame clones, with some not included. This sample carries over 600,000 clones, about 87% of them seen once, and the ten largest clones take approximately 0.25%. The sample consisted of peripheral blood. Every receptor here comes from a woman aged 18-29 years with acute or convalescent COVID-19.

The chain couples TRBV19 to TRBJ1-2; tentative D call: TRBD1 (5 bases). Germline CDR1 is LNHDA and CDR2 is SQIVND (reference sequence). There are 14 residues in the CDR3. V lost 7 bases to trimming and J lost 8 bases, with 20 bases between them. In nucleotides, the CDR3 is TGTGCCAGTACCCCGCGGTGGGGGGGACGGGGCTACACCTTC. Translating gives CASTPRWGGRGYTF.

This rearrangement joins TRBV9 to TRBJ2-1; TRBD1 aligns across 8 bases. Trimming cost V 0 bases and J 1 base; bases outside gene matches: 3. The CDR3 contains 16 residues. The germline gives CDR1 SGDLS, CDR2 YYNGEE. CDR3 residues: CASSVGTGRSYNEQFF. The CDR3 DNA follows: TGTGCCAGCAGCGTAGGGACAGGGCGGTCCTACAATGAGCAGTTCTTC.

The chain couples TRBV15 to TRBJ1-5, with a possible D match to TRBD1 (6 bases). Trimming stripped 3 bases from V and 2 bases from J, with 17 bases between. This CDR3 is built from 17 residues. Germline CDR1 is LNHNV and CDR2 is YYDKDF (reference sequence). The CDR3 nucleotides read TGTGCCACCAGCAGGGGACACAGGGTGGAAGGCAATCAGCCCCAGCATTTT. Protein product: CATSRGHRVEGNQPQHF.

This clone appeared once. The V and J genes are TRBV12-3 or TRBV12-4 and TRBJ1-1; no definite D call. The CDR3 sequence is 13 residues long. V lost 3 bases to trimming and J lost 0 bases, with 5 bases between them. In DNA form, the CDR3 reads TGTGCCAGCAGTTTGAGTATGAACACTGAAGCTTTCTTT. Translated: CASSLSMNTEAFF.

This chain connects TRBV2 to TRBJ2-5; 8 bases are shared with TRBD2. The CDR3 covers 14 residues. Germline lookup yields CDR1 SNHLY and CDR2 FYNNEI. Unmatched junction bases numbered 4, after V lost 2 bases and J lost 5 bases. The CDR3 loop is CASSETGTRETQYF. The CDR3 region has the DNA TGTGCCAGCAGTGAAACCGGGACTAGGGAGACCCAGTACTTC.

The CDR3 region is CATAGQGNEKLFF. CDR3 DNA: TGTGCCACCGCGGGACAGGGCAATGAAAAACTGTTTTTT. The chain joins TRBV24-1 to TRBJ1-4; 9 nucleotides line up with TRBD1. This CDR3 has 13 residues. Germline V gene sequence: CDR1 KGHDR, CDR2 SFDVKD. The ends lost 9 bases at V and 5 bases at J; junction bases unmatched: 3.

V gene TRBV30 combines with J gene TRBJ1-1, with unresolved D. Looked up from germline, CDR1 is GTSNPN and CDR2 is SVGIG (reference sequence). The CDR3 is 12 amino acids. V dropped 3 bases and J dropped 1 base, with 6 bases sitting between them. The CDR3 bases are TGTGCCTGGAGACGAGCGAACACTGAAGCTTTCTTT. Translation gives CAWRRANTEAFF.

The gene calls are TRBV4-3 and TRBJ1-6; maybe TRBD1 (6 bases). V gave up 0 bases and J gave up 7 bases, with 10 bases separating them. Germline CDR1 and CDR2: LGHNA and YSLEER. This CDR3 has 15 amino acids. CDR3 sequence: CASSQDARGNSPLHF. As DNA, the CDR3 is TGCGCCAGCAGCCAAGACGCGAGGGGGAATTCACCCCTCCACTTT.

Comment on this clone: Other DNA sequences in the sample encode the same CDR3. The chain has TRBV12-3 or TRBV12-4 and TRBJ2-7, with 7 bases matching TRBD2. The ends lost 8 bases at V and 7 bases at J; junction bases unmatched: 5. The CDR3 consists of 11 residues. The CDR3 spells CASRGGGEQYF. The CDR3 nucleotides read TGTGCCAGCCGGGGCGGGGGAGAGCAGTACTTC.

This chain uses TRBV5-1 with TRBJ2-3, with 7 bases lining up with TRBD2. The CDR3 loop spans 16 amino acids. CDR1 is SGHRS and CDR2 is YFSETQ in the germline V gene. Unmatched junction bases numbered 11, after V lost 4 bases and J lost 3 bases. The CDR3 nucleotides read TGCGCCAGCAGCCCCCGGACTAGGCGTAAAACAGATACGCAGTATTTT. Protein sequence: CASSPRTRRKTDTQYF.

This clone has more than one count but fewer than ten. J is TRBJ1-2 and V is TRBV18; 7 bases are a match to TRBD1. V gave up 3 bases and J gave up 8 bases; unmatched junction bases: 12. From germline, CDR1 is KGHSH and CDR2 LQKENI. The CDR3 is made up of 15 amino acids. CDR3 nucleotides: TGTGCCAGCTCACCCCAGGGACAGAACCCCCAGGGCTACACCTTC. It is translated as CASSPQGQNPQGYTF.

Here the CDR3 DNA reads TGTGCCAGCAGCGTAGATAGGACAGGGTACACCGGGGAGCTGTTTTTT. The encoded protein is CASSVDRTGYTGELFF. The chain employs TRBV9 and TRBJ2-2, with 8 bases matching TRBD1. The V segment lost 0 bases and the J segment 3 bases; nucleotides outside the gene matches: 4. CDR1 and CDR2 from the germline V gene are SGDLS and YYNGEE. The CDR3 has 16 residues.

The CDR3 here is CASSVGVSRGQETQYF. In nucleotides, the CDR3 is TGTGCCAGCAGCGTAGGAGTTTCGCGGGGTCAAGAGACCCAGTACTTC. V usage is TRBV9 and J usage is TRBJ2-5; possible D gene TRBD2, 6 bases. V was cut by 0 bases and J by 2 bases, with 14 bases left in between. The CDR3 is 16 residues long. In germline, CDR1 is SGDLS, CDR2 YYNGEE.

J is TRBJ2-3 and V is TRBV29-1; 7 nucleotides agree with TRBD1. CDR3 length: 13 residues. Germline CDR1 SQVTM, CDR2 ANQGSEA. In DNA, the CDR3 is TGCTCTATACCGGGACAGCACACAGATACGCAGTATTTT. Translating gives CSIPGQHTDTQYF.

The chain links TRBV19 to TRBJ2-5; no definite D call. Between the trimmed V and J ends, which lost 9 bases and 2 bases, there was a span of 10 bases. The CDR3 spans 12 residues. Germline assignment: CDR1 LNHDA and CDR2 SQIVND (reference sequence). The CDR3 region has the DNA TGTGCCAGCGGAGAGTTACAAGAGACCCAGTACTTC. As protein: CASGELQETQYF.

The chain couples TRBV7-3 to TRBJ1-1; D possibly corresponds to TRBD1 (5 bases). From germline, CDR1 is SGHTA and CDR2 FQGTGA. This CDR3 region has 15 residues. V was shortened by 2 bases and J by 2 bases, with 12 bases between the two germline ends. This CDR3 is CASSLLGDFNTEAFF. Here the CDR3 DNA reads TGTGCCAGCAGCTTATTAGGGGACTTTAACACTGAAGCTTTCTTT. The whole variable domain, remainder taken from reference TRBV7-3 and TRBJ1-1, is GAGVSQTPSNKVTEKGKYVELRCDPISGHTALYWYRQSLGQGPEFLIYFQGTGAADDSGLPNDRFFAVRPEGSVSTLKIQRTERGDSAVYLCASSLLGDFNTEAFFGQGTRLTVV.

Only one count was recorded for this clone. The chain links TRBV6-5 to TRBJ2-2; D possibly corresponds to TRBD1 (5 bases). Trimming cost V 2 bases and J 5 bases, with 6 bases left between them. In germline, CDR1 is MNHEY, CDR2 SVGAGI. This CDR3 is built from 13 residues. CDR3 DNA: TGTGCCAGCAGTTACGGACAAACCGGGGAGCTGTTTTTT. This translates into CASSYGQTGELFF.